This T cell receptor beta chain was sequenced during a study of T-cell reconstitution after alpha-beta-depleted transplantation in children. Trimming cost V 3 bases and J 0 bases, with 11 bases left between them. This CDR3 contains 15 residues. Looked up from germline, CDR1 is LGHNA and CDR2 is YSLEER. Library preparation (for TCRbeta) was performed with unique molecular identifiers. TCRdb re-called the PCR reads with MiXCR, one entry per CDR3 protein. This table holds some 200,000 distinct CDR3 sequences, approximately 9% found once. The receptor was derived from a human donor who donated a stem cell graft to a child with acute lymphoblastic leukemia. Material: PBMCs from the stem cell graft donor, obtained from the stem cell graft. The V and J genes are TRBV4-3 and TRBJ1-1; unclear D gene. CDR3 amino acids: CASSQRHGMNTEAFF. As DNA, the CDR3 is TGCGCCAGCAGCCAGCGACATGGCATGAACACTGAAGCTTTCTTT.